One T cell receptor (beta chain) is described in this entry. Its antigen is as yet unknown. The source of the sample is a study of cytotoxic CD8 clonotypes in ibrutinib-treated CLL. Findings and caveats of the study: Clonality increased with ibrutinib response but returned toward baseline at progression. Higher circulating CD8+ T-cell counts strongly accompanied higher baseline clonality, above age-matched healthy donors. The study found public clonotypes uncommon, contracting or stable on treatment.

Using immunoSEQ multiplex PCR, the repertoire was profiled, and TCRdb retains in-frame clones only, with some absent. The sample has 35,000 to 40,000 clones; about 70% are singletons. Sequencing was performed on PBMCs, taken at disease progression, from a patient treated with ibrutinib. The clonotype comes from a human donor with chronic lymphocytic leukemia.

The CDR3 sequence: CASSPDRGNQPQHF. The CDR3 DNA is TGTGCCAGCTCACCCGACAGGGGTAATCAGCCCCAGCATTTT. The chain is built from TRBV18 and TRBJ1-5; 8 nucleotides match TRBD1. CDR1 is KGHSH and CDR2 is LQKENI in the germline V gene. The ends lost 3 bases at V and 4 bases at J; junction bases unmatched: 2. CDR3 length equals 14 residues.